This T cell receptor beta chain was retrieved from a study of OX40 agonist ivuxolimab in advanced cancers. The overall study: Subjects had a mean age of 60 years, with a range of 23 to 79; approximately 83% were male. One hepatocellular carcinoma and a couple of cutaneous melanoma patients partially responded.

This clone was observed a few times. The target antigen is unknown. Study-level points and caveats: Clonal expansion was seen in CD4+ and CD8+ blood T cells by week 6 at 0.1 to 3.0 mg/kg. In general, CD8+ T cells held more expanded clones than CD4+ did, on average.

The V end was cut by 0 bases, the J end by 0 bases, with 12 bases between. CDR1 and CDR2 from the germline V gene are SGHRS and YFSETQ. The CDR3 loop spans 16 amino acids. Assay: immunoSEQ multiplex PCR; the TCRdb copy retains only in-frame clones and omits some. Of roughly 83,000 clones listed, 65% to 85% are singletons. This chain joins TRBV5-1 and TRBJ1-1; D gene uncertain. This receptor was obtained from an adult with an advanced solid tumor such as melanoma, head and neck, liver or kidney cancer. The sample here was CD4+ or CD8+ T cells sorted from blood, taken in a trial of the OX40 agonist ivuxolimab. CDR3 bases: TGCGCCAGCAGCTTGGGGCAGGTCCGTATGAACACTGAAGCTTTCTTT. Its protein is CASSLGQVRMNTEAFF.